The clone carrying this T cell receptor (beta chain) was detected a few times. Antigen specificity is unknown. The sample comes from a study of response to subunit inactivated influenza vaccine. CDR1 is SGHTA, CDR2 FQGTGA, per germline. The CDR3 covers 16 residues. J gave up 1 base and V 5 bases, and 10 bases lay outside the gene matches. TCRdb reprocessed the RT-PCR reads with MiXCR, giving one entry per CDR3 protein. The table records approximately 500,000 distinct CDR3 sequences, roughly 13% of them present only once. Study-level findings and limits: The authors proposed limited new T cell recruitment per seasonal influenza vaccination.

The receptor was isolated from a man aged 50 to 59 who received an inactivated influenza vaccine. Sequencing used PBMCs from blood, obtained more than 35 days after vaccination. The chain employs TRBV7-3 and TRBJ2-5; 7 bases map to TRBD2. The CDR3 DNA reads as TGTGCCAGCAGCCCCGCGGCTAGCGGAGTCCAAGAGACCCAGTACTTC. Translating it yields CASSPAASGVQETQYF.